The rows below give T cell receptor beta chains drawn from one sample of a study of shared clonotypes between healthy human individuals. The data were produced by immunoSEQ multiplex PCR, yet TCRdb's version contains in-frame clones alone and is incomplete. The sample yields some 2 million clones, roughly 94% seen once. The sample consisted of naive CD4+ T cells sorted from blood. These receptor sequences come from a man between 18 and 35 years old in good health. Each CDR3 is given with its conserved first and last residue. D genes are given only for firm matches. A row's size may be missing; if present it is once, few, many or a size class.

size	V	J	D	CDR3	DNA
.	TRBV6-5	TRBJ1-5	.	CASSPAGAGGQPQHF	TGTGCCAGCAGCCCCGCAGGGGCCGGGGGCCAGCCCCAGCATTTT
.	TRBV9	TRBJ2-7	TRBD2	CASSVESGGREQYF	TGTGCCAGCAGCGTAGAGTCGGGAGGGCGTGAGCAGTACTTC
.	TRBV6-5	TRBJ1-6	.	CASSLRRSPLHF	TGTGCCAGCAGTCTTCGGAGGTCACCCCTCCACTTT
.	TRBV5-1	TRBJ1-4	.	CASSLWVQPSNEKLFF	TGCGCCAGCAGCTTGTGGGTACAGCCATCTAATGAAAAACTGTTTTTT
.	TRBV15	TRBJ1-3	.	CATSRVSKNGRAGNTIYF	TGTGCCACCAGCAGAGTATCAAAGAACGGGAGGGCTGGAAACACCATATATTTT
.	TRBV6-1	TRBJ1-6	.	CASSEILGTYSPLHF	TGTGCCAGCAGTGAAATATTGGGTACCTATTCACCCCTCCACTTT
.	TRBV7-9	TRBJ1-5	.	CASSLEVSQPQHF	TGTGCCAGCAGCTTAGAAGTGTCCCAGCCCCAGCATTTT
.	TRBV2	TRBJ1-4	TRBD1	CASSPDRAISNEKLFF	TGTGCCAGCAGTCCGGACAGGGCCATTTCTAATGAAAAACTGTTTTTT
.	TRBV19	TRBJ1-5	.	CASRTNSNQPQHF	TGTGCCAGTAGGACAAATAGCAATCAGCCCCAGCATTTT
.	TRBV5-1	TRBJ2-7	.	CASSYSEGSYEQYF	TGCGCCAGCAGTTACTCGGAAGGGTCCTACGAGCAGTACTTC
.	TRBV11-2	TRBJ2-2	.	CASTVTGELFF	TGTGCCAGCACCGTGACCGGGGAGCTGTTTTTT
once	TRBV20-1	TRBJ1-2	.	CSARVNGGYTF	TGCAGTGCTAGAGTGAATGGAGGCTACACCTTC
.	TRBV7-9	TRBJ2-7	.	CASSLSTGRQAYEQYF	TGTGCCAGCAGCTTATCCACAGGGCGTCAGGCCTACGAGCAGTACTTC
.	TRBV6-6	TRBJ1-4	TRBD1	CASGLRQGAYEKLFF	TGTGCCAGCGGCCTAAGACAGGGGGCATACGAAAAACTGTTTTTT
.	TRBV20-1	TRBJ1-3	.	CSATKGNTIYF	TGCAGTGCTACTAAAGGAAACACCATATATTTT
.	TRBV7-9	TRBJ1-3	.	CASRGDRTSGNTIYF	TGTGCCAGCAGGGGTGACAGGACCTCTGGAAACACCATATATTTT
.	TRBV30	TRBJ2-3	TRBD1	CAWSVGDRGADTQYF	TGTGCCTGGAGTGTAGGGGACAGGGGTGCAGATACGCAGTATTTT
once	TRBV9	TRBJ2-3	TRBD2	CASSRLAGVTDTQYF	TGTGCCAGCAGTCGACTAGCGGGGGTGACGGATACGCAGTATTTT
.	TRBV7-8	TRBJ2-3	TRBD1	CASSLAPQGARDTQYF	TGTGCCAGCAGCTTAGCCCCACAGGGGGCCAGGGATACGCAGTATTTT
.	TRBV7-9	TRBJ2-7	.	CASSFFSETYEQYF	TGTGCCAGCAGCTTCTTTAGCGAGACCTACGAGCAGTACTTC